The following is a T cell receptor (beta chain) sequence with its context. This clonotype came up a few times. Its antigen remains unidentified. Base qualities are not recorded, but no much larger clone differs from it by a single base. This entry comes from a study of early T cells in non-severe SARS-CoV-2 infection (dated by TCRdb to the early 2020s). Concerning the study at large: Because TCR sequencing was done on bulk RNA from unsorted whole blood, the alpha and beta chains could not be paired. What the authors observed across the whole study: VDJdb matching was skewed toward anti-spike CD8 responses and likely underestimated virus-specific expansions by missing private and CD4 specificities.

Library method: 5' RACE. This sample was sequenced with a NextSeq 500. In the TCR library protocol, unique molecular identifiers were attached to individual cDNA molecules to correct for PCR bias and sequencing error. Both TCR alpha and beta chains were sequenced, and tight co-correlation was observed between alpha and beta sequence abundances in each sample. The paper's data handling went like this. Decombinator V4 was used to perform V gene, J gene and CDR3 annotation of TCR sequences. TCRs were defined as expanded if a significant change between any two time points was detected under a Poisson model with p below 0.0001. TCR abundances were normalised to the total number of TCRs sequenced in each sample and reported as counts per million. MAIT TCRs were defined by TRAV1-2 paired with TRAJ12, TRAJ20 or TRAJ33, and iNKT TCRs by TRAV10 paired with TRAJ18. A search of VDJdb, accessed on 1 November 2021, was run for TCRs annotated to CMV, EBV and SARS-CoV-2, with TCRs annotated for multiple antigens excluded. TCRdb redid the processing of the public reads, applying fastp at Q25 and MiXCR, and retained in-frame beta chains. Under each unique CDR3 protein, matching rows form one entry showing the most common genes and DNA. These V and J calls originate from TCRdb's pipeline instead of the authors' own analysis. The sample profile shows about 110,000 distinct CDR3 sequences; around 13% of them were found once. Around 4% of the sample is held by the ten biggest clonotypes.

Set within a cohort of healthcare workers in London, UK, this nested case-control study involved weekly PCR testing of nasopharyngeal swabs along with blood sampling. Healthcare workers were recruited during the week of the UK lockdown, between 23 and 31 March 2020, and followed weekly for up to roughly 16 weeks. V is clipped by 5 bases and J by 2 bases, and the sequence between their germline boundaries is 13 bases long. Based on the germline V gene (reference sequence), the CDR1 and CDR2 sequences are DFQATT and SNEGSKA. The CDR3 covers 14 residues, taking in both the cysteine and the phenylalanine. Kept here is only the CDR3 DNA, which spans 42 bases and is read in frame from base 1.

The chain joins TRBV20-1 to TRBJ2-1, with TRBD1 as a weak D call on 5 bases. This receptor was taken from an adult who was a healthcare worker with PCR-confirmed SARS-CoV-2 infection or an uninfected control (not recorded which). This material consisted of whole blood, taken at baseline. The bases are TGCAGTGCTCGCCGTAGGGGTGCCTACAATGAGCAGTTCTTC. Its protein reads: CSARRRGAYNEQFF.